One TCR beta chain is described in this entry. Profiling relied on immunoSEQ multiplex PCR, and the TCRdb table lists in-frame clones only, not all of them. The table lists about 54,000 clones, around 97% of them singletons. Per germline, CDR1 LGHDT and CDR2 YNNKEL (reference sequence). This CDR3 is 14 amino acids long. The V end was cut by 1 base, the J end by 2 bases, with 8 bases between. These data belong to a study of control samples from healthy donors and cancer patients. The receptor was isolated from a woman aged 25 to 39 in good health. Sequenced: blood. The rearrangement links TRBV3-1 (or the pseudogene TRBV3-2) to TRBJ1-1, with D possibly being TRBD1 (6 bases). The CDR3 coding sequence is TGTGCCAGCAGCCAAGTAGGGGGAAACACTGAAGCTTTCTTT. Translation: CASSQVGGNTEAFF.